Given below is one T cell receptor (beta chain) in context. The CDR3 contains 13 residues. CDR1 GTSNPN and CDR2 SVGIG come from the germline V gene (reference sequence). Trimming at V came to 6 bases and at J to 8 bases, leaving 11 bases not matched to a gene. This sample stems from a study of cytotoxic CD8 clonotypes in ibrutinib-treated CLL. The method was immunoSEQ multiplex PCR; TCRdb's version includes in-frame clones alone and lacks a portion of them. The table lists about 68,000 clones, around 68% of them singletons. This TCR came from a human donor with chronic lymphocytic leukemia. The chain is built from TRBV30 and TRBJ1-2; 8 nucleotides agree with TRBD1. The material was PBMCs, obtained after 12 months of ibrutinib treatment. The CDR3 spells CACPTGGIGGYTF. CDR3 coding DNA: TGTGCCTGTCCAACAGGGGGAATTGGGGGCTACACCTTC.